Below, 25 T cell receptor beta chains from the same sample are listed, as sequenced in a study of synovial regulatory T cells in juvenile arthritis. Using immunoSEQ multiplex PCR, the repertoire was profiled, and TCRdb retains in-frame clones only, with some absent. This sample contains over 9,000 clones. The sample consisted of Treg cells from blood. Stated subset: remaining (HLA-DR-negative) circulating blood Treg cells. The receptors were sampled from a donor aged 2 to 35 with juvenile idiopathic arthritis.

The chain is built from TRBV10-3 and TRBJ2-3; TCRdb calls TRBD2, which cannot be checked without DNA. The CDR3 consists of 15 residues. No DNA sequence was recorded. CDR1 ENHRY and CDR2 SYGVKD come from the germline V gene. The CDR3 protein is CAIREGLAGTDTQYF.

The chain couples TRBV6-6 to TRBJ1-4; TCRdb reports TRBD1, a call that lacks DNA to check it against. The CDR3 runs to 14 residues. The entry carries no DNA sequence. Germline CDR1 reads MNHNY; CDR2 reads SVGAGI (reference sequence). The CDR3: CASNDRATNEKLFF.

The V and J genes are TRBV7-2 and TRBJ1-6. Germline assignment: CDR1 SGHTA and CDR2 FQGNSA. The CDR3 loop spans 15 amino acids. DNA is not on record. The CDR3 loop is CASSLGRGLNSPLHF.

The V and J genes are TRBV2 and TRBJ1-4. The CDR3 covers 13 residues. No DNA sequence was recorded. CDR1 SNHLY and CDR2 FYNNEI come from the germline V gene. The CDR3 region is CASYLATNEKLFF.

The rearrangement uses TRBV28 and TRBJ2-1; TCRdb selects TRBD2, and the lack of DNA leaves this call unchecked. The CDR3 contains 16 residues. The nucleotide record is missing. The germline gives CDR1 MDHEN, CDR2 SYDVKM. The CDR3 loop reads CASRPAGVVPYNEQFF.

The rearrangement uses TRBV4-3 and TRBJ1-1. This CDR3 contains 13 residues. The protein alone is recorded here. CDR1 and CDR2 from the germline V gene are LGHNA and YSLEER. This chain's CDR3 is CASGSQMNTEAFF.

The chain recombines TRBV30 with TRBJ2-7; TCRdb proposes TRBD2, but this gene call is untestable without DNA. CDR1 GTSNPN and CDR2 SVGIG come from the germline V gene (reference sequence). The CDR3 loop spans 14 amino acids. Only the protein is available. The CDR3 sequence is CAWESMTGVYEQYF.

Considering frequency, this clone is medium-sized (0.01 to 0.1%). This chain links TRBV6-6 with TRBJ1-5; as DNA is missing, the TRBD1 call by TCRdb cannot be tested. This CDR3 has 14 amino acids. The DNA is not on file. Germline CDR1 is MNHNY and CDR2 is SVGAGI (reference sequence). The CDR3 sequence is CASSSPGHNQPQHF.

The chain is built from TRBV7-8 and TRBJ1-4; checking the TCRdb D call of TRBD1 is not possible without DNA. The CDR3 spans 14 residues. DNA is not on record. Germline V gene lookup returns CDR1 SGHVS and CDR2 FQNEAQ. The CDR3 spells CASRPGHSNEKLFF.

The rearrangement joins TRBV19 to TRBJ2-1. The germline V gene encodes CDR1 LNHDA and CDR2 SQIVND (reference sequence). The CDR3 is 12 residues long. The record lacks a DNA sequence. The CDR3 here is CASSIPGYEQFF.

The genes are TRBV7-9 and TRBJ2-3; TCRdb's D gene call, TRBD2, goes unchecked for lack of DNA. The CDR3 length is 12 residues. DNA was not recorded. The germline gives CDR1 SEHNR, CDR2 FQNEAQ (reference sequence). The CDR3 here is CGSGRGTDTQYF. Filled out from reference TRBV7-9 and TRBJ2-3, the complete variable domain reads DTGVSQNPRHKITKRGQNVTFRCDPISEHNRLYWYRQTLGQGPEFLTYFQNEAQLEKSRLLSDRFSAERPKGSFSTLEIQRTEQGDSAMYLCGSGRGTDTQYFGPGTRLTVL.

This rearrangement joins TRBV5-6 to TRBJ2-1. Germline V gives CDR1 SGHDT, CDR2 YYEEEE. The CDR3 totals 11 residues. DNA is not recorded here. CDR3 sequence: CASSLGNEQFF.

This chain uses TRBV2 with TRBJ1-2; the D call of TRBD1 rests on TCRdb alone, since no DNA is present to check it. Germline loops: CDR1 SNHLY, CDR2 FYNNEI. The CDR3 sequence is 13 residues long. Only the protein is on record. The chain's CDR3 is CASATGRRYGYTF.

The chain joins TRBV12-5 to TRBJ2-7. Germline V CDR1 and CDR2: LGHNT, FRNRAP. The CDR3 length is 16 residues. DNA is not on record. The chain's CDR3 is CASGLGTPNAPYEQYF. The entire variable domain, with the rest obtained from reference TRBV12-5 and TRBJ2-7, is as follows: DARVTQTPRHKVTEMGQEVTMRCQPILGHNTVFWYRQTMMQGLELLAYFRNRAPLDDSGMPKDRFSAEMPDATLATLKIQPSEPRDSAVYFCASGLGTPNAPYEQYFGPGTRLTVT.

The rearrangement links TRBV5-1 to TRBJ1-5; TCRdb proposes TRBD1, but this gene call is untestable without DNA. The germline V gene has CDR1 SGHRS and CDR2 YFSETQ. CDR3 length equals 14 residues. Only the protein is on record. The chain's CDR3 is CASSPTGTGQPQHF.

The chain carries TRBV2 and TRBJ2-7; the TCRdb call, TRBD1, lacks DNA for checking. Germline lookup yields CDR1 SNHLY and CDR2 FYNNEI. There are 15 residues in the CDR3. The DNA is unrecorded. CDR3 region: CASSGMGQDFYEQYF.

This chain connects TRBV9 to TRBJ2-2; TCRdb reports TRBD1, a call that lacks DNA to check it against. Germline V lookup: CDR1 SGDLS, CDR2 YYNGEE. The CDR3 is made up of 15 amino acids. The coding DNA is unavailable. The CDR3 protein is CASSVQGSSPGELFF.

The genes are TRBV5-5 and TRBJ2-2. The CDR3 has 12 amino acids. No DNA has been recorded. CDR1 is SGHKS and CDR2 is YYEKEE in the germline V gene (reference sequence). The CDR3: CASSLEAGELFF.

The rearrangement links TRBV30 to TRBJ1-1; with no DNA, the TCRdb D assignment of TRBD1 cannot be verified. CDR3 length: 12 amino acids. No DNA has been recorded. Germline CDR1 and CDR2: GTSNPN and SVGIG (reference sequence). CDR3 region: CAWSLTNTEAFF.

The chain uses TRBV10-3 and TRBJ2-1; there is no DNA to check the TCRdb D call of TRBD2. Germline CDR1 reads ENHRY; CDR2 reads SYGVKD. This CDR3 is 15 amino acids long. The entry carries no DNA sequence. The CDR3 sequence: CAISGGRESYNEQFF.

V usage is TRBV4-3 and J usage is TRBJ2-1; TCRdb gives TRBD2 as the D gene, but with no DNA this cannot be confirmed. The CDR3 consists of 16 residues. There is no recorded DNA. Germline V CDR1 and CDR2: LGHNA, YSLEER. This CDR3 reads CASSQPERGSYNEQFF.

The chain employs TRBV19 and TRBJ2-2; lacking DNA, the TRBD2 call made by TCRdb goes unchecked. This CDR3 has 12 amino acids. No coding sequence is recorded. Germline V lookup: CDR1 LNHDA, CDR2 SQIVND (reference sequence). The CDR3 sequence: CASSFPGGELFF.

This chain uses TRBV30 with TRBJ1-5. The germline gives CDR1 GTSNPN, CDR2 SVGIG (reference sequence). There are 13 residues in the CDR3. No DNA is listed. CDR3 protein: CAWSVQEGQPQHF.

CDR3 amino acids: CASSSGLGSYNEQFF. The V gene is TRBV5-1, the J gene TRBJ2-1; TCRdb's assignment of TRBD2 cannot be checked, as there is no DNA. This CDR3 region has 15 residues. The entry carries no DNA sequence. Per the germline V gene, CDR1 is SGHRS and CDR2 is YFSETQ.

The rearrangement links TRBV20-1 to TRBJ2-1. From germline, CDR1 is DFQATT and CDR2 SNEGSKA (reference sequence). There are 10 residues in the CDR3. DNA was not recorded. The CDR3 sequence: CSASANEQFF.